This passage covers 7 T cell receptor beta chains from one sample sequenced in a study of beta chain features in type 1 diabetes. What was sequenced were expressed TCRB transcripts, since all of the isolated RNA had been reverse transcribed. The repertoire was sequenced with immunoSEQ multiplex PCR; TCRdb's copy has only in-frame clones and lacks some. The sample yields under 950,000 clones, 17% seen once. The specimen was naive CD4+ T cells from blood. Receptors were obtained from a woman under 30 in good health.

The gene calls are TRBV25-1 and TRBJ1-4; D perhaps matches TRBD1 (6 bases). The V gene's germline CDR1 is MGHDK and CDR2 SYGVNS. V was cut by 2 bases and J by 2 bases, with 9 bases left in between. The CDR3 spans 15 residues. CDR3 nucleotide sequence: TGTGCCAGCAGTGAAATAGGACAGACTAATGAAAAACTGTTTTTT. This gives the protein CASSEIGQTNEKLFF.

The J gene is TRBJ2-1, the V gene TRBV7-2; D not certain. V was shortened by 3 bases and J by 7 bases, with 7 bases between the two germline ends. This CDR3 has 12 residues. CDR1 is SGHTA and CDR2 is FQGNSA in the germline V gene. CDR3 sequence: CASSFMGNEQFF. CDR3 nucleotides: TGTGCCAGCAGCTTTATGGGAAATGAGCAGTTCTTC.

In its sample, this clone was seen a few times. The chain joins TRBV2 to TRBJ2-1; no reliable D call. Trimming pared 7 bases from V and 4 bases from J, leaving 11 bases between. Germline lookup yields CDR1 SNHLY and CDR2 FYNNEI. CDR3 length: 13 amino acids. The CDR3 nucleotides are TGTGCCAGCACCTGGAGAGAATACAATGAGCAGTTCTTC. Its translation: CASTWREYNEQFF.

The chain uses TRBV6-1 and TRBJ1-5; 7 nucleotides match TRBD1. Looked up from germline, CDR1 is MNHNS and CDR2 is SASEGT. This CDR3 is built from 16 residues. Trimming took 4 bases from V and 2 from J; bases not matched to a gene: 8. The CDR3 reads CASSGAGGSGNQPQHF. The CDR3 bases are TGTGCCAGCAGTGGAGCAGGGGGTTCGGGCAATCAGCCCCAGCATTTT.

This clone was detected only a few times. The gene calls are TRBV7-8 and TRBJ1-5, with 9 bases that match TRBD1. Trimming at V came to 3 bases and at J to 6 bases, leaving 6 bases not matched to a gene. CDR1 is SGHVS and CDR2 is FQNEAQ in the germline V gene. This CDR3 comprises 15 residues. This CDR3 is CASSFDRGLSQPQHF. DNA for the CDR3: TGTGCCAGCAGCTTCGACAGGGGGTTAAGTCAGCCCCAGCATTTT.

The rearrangement joins TRBV4-3 to TRBJ2-1; 11 positions agree with TRBD1. Losses at the gene ends were 4 bases for V and 4 bases for J; bases not matched to a gene: 3. Germline CDR1 is LGHNA and CDR2 is YSLEER. The CDR3 loop spans 15 amino acids. The CDR3 region is CASSPGQGAYNEQFF. DNA of the CDR3: TGCGCCAGCAGCCCAGGACAGGGGGCTTACAATGAGCAGTTCTTC.

V usage is TRBV2 and J usage is TRBJ2-5; no clear D. This CDR3 comprises 12 residues. Per germline, CDR1 SNHLY and CDR2 FYNNEI. Deletions cut 3 bases from V and 5 bases from J, with 7 bases between. The CDR3 DNA sequence: TGTGCCAGCAGTGACCTCGGCGAGACCCAGTACTTC. Its protein is CASSDLGETQYF.